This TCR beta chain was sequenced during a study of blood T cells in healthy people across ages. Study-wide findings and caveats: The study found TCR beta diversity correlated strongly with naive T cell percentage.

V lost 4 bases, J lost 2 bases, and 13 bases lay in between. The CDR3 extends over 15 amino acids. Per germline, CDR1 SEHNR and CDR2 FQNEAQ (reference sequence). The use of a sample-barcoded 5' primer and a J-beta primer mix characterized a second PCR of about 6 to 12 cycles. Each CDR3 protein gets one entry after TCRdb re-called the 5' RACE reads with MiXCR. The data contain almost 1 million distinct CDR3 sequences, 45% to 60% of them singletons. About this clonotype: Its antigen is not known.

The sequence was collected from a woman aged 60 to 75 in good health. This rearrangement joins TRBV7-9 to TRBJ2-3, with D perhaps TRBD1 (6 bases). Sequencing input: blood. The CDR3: CASSSVGGVTDTQYF. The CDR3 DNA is TGTGCCAGCAGCTCGGTAGGGGGAGTCACAGATACGCAGTATTTT.